Below, 21 T cell receptor beta chains from the same sample are listed, as sequenced in a study of shared clonotypes between healthy human individuals. TCRdb's table, derived via immunoSEQ multiplex PCR, lists solely in-frame clones and lacks some. The sample consists of 2 million or so clones, 95% of them appearing once. The sample comprised naive CD4+ T cells sorted from blood. Subset given: CD45RA+ positively selected. Receptor source: a man aged 18-30 years in good health.

V and J are TRBV4-1 and TRBJ1-6; D is possibly TRBD1 (6 bases). Trimming cost V 3 bases and J 7 bases, with 16 bases left between them. The CDR3 length is 16 residues. Per germline, CDR1 MGHRA and CDR2 YSYEKL. CDR3: CASSQSQGWGNSPLHF. CDR3 coding DNA: TGCGCCAGCAGCCAGTCACAGGGTTGGGGAAATTCACCCCTCCACTTT.

V usage is TRBV5-1 and J usage is TRBJ2-7; D not resolved. Between the trimmed V and J ends, which lost 2 bases and 3 bases, there was a span of 9 bases. Germline V gene data show CDR1 as SGHRS and CDR2 as YFSETQ. There are 13 residues in the CDR3. For the CDR3, the DNA is TGCGCCAGCAGCTTTCCCTACGGCTACGAGCAGTACTTC. It translates to CASSFPYGYEQYF.

The chain carries TRBV10-3 and TRBJ2-7; no reliable D call. Trimming pared 6 bases from V and 1 base from J, leaving 7 bases between. Germline CDR1 ENHRY, CDR2 SYGVKD. The CDR3 runs 12 residues. CDR3 nucleotide sequence: TGTGCCATCAGCCAGCAATCCTACGAGCAGTACTTC. Amino acids: CAISQQSYEQYF.

This chain uses TRBV6-1 with TRBJ2-4; D may correspond to TRBD1 or TRBD2 (6 bases each). Germline V gene sequence: CDR1 MNHNS, CDR2 SASEGT. The V gene lost 0 bases and the J gene lost 9 bases, with 15 bases spanning the gap. This CDR3 is 15 amino acids long. CDR3 sequence reads: CASSEAGTPGVIQYF. The DNA for the CDR3 is TGTGCCAGCAGTGAAGCTGGGACACCGGGGGTCATTCAGTACTTC.

The J gene is TRBJ2-2, the V gene TRBV10-3, with D tentatively TRBD1 (6 bases). Deletions cut 4 bases from V and 3 bases from J, with 12 bases between. Germline CDR1 is ENHRY and CDR2 is SYGVKD. CDR3 length: 15 residues. Written as DNA, the CDR3 is TGTGCCATCAGTGTTGGCAGGGGTGACACCGGGGAGCTGTTTTTT. This sequence encodes CAISVGRGDTGELFF.

The gene calls are TRBV18 and TRBJ2-7; D is perhaps TRBD1 or TRBD2 (5 bases each). CDR1 is KGHSH, CDR2 LQKENI, per germline. The V gene lost 6 bases and the J gene lost 3 bases, with 21 bases spanning the gap. The CDR3 is 16 residues long. CDR3 nucleotide sequence: TGTGCCAGCTCCCCGACACCGGGACCAACCAACTACGAGCAGTACTTC. This gives the protein CASSPTPGPTNYEQYF.

The V gene is TRBV30, the J gene TRBJ1-1, with D unclear. Germline CDR1 is GTSNPN and CDR2 is SVGIG (reference sequence). The CDR3 contains 12 residues. The V gene lost 4 bases and the J gene lost 1 base, with 7 bases spanning the gap. The CDR3 sequence: CAWKGENTEAFF. The CDR3 DNA reads as TGTGCCTGGAAGGGCGAGAACACTGAAGCTTTCTTT. The whole variable domain, remainder taken from reference TRBV30 and TRBJ1-1, is SQTIHQWPATLVQPVGSPLSLECTVEGTSNPNLYWYRQAAGRGLQLLFYSVGIGQISSEVPQNLSASRPQDRQFILSSKKLLLSDSGFYLCAWKGENTEAFFGQGTRLTVV.

This chain links TRBV11-2 with TRBJ1-4; 7 bases are shared with TRBD1. The ends lost 1 base at V and 5 bases at J; junction bases unmatched: 4. The V gene's germline CDR1 is SGHAT and CDR2 FQNNGV. This CDR3 is 15 amino acids long. CDR3 sequence: CASSLGDRNNEKLFF. In nucleotides, the CDR3 is TGTGCCAGCAGCTTAGGGGACAGAAACAATGAAAAACTGTTTTTT.

The rearrangement uses TRBV5-8 and TRBJ2-3, with D tentatively TRBD1 or TRBD2 (6 bases each). The germline CDR1 and CDR2 sequences are SGHTS and YDEGEE. The CDR3 has 15 amino acids. V was pared by 0 bases and J by 2 bases, with 10 bases between. CDR3 in amino acids: CASSLGGADTDTQYF. Here the CDR3 DNA reads TGTGCCAGCAGCTTGGGGGGGGCCGACACAGATACGCAGTATTTT. Full variable domain (outside the CDR3, taken from reference TRBV5-8 and TRBJ2-3): EAGVTQSPTHLIKTRGQQATLRCSPISGHTSVYWYQQALGLGLQFLLWYDEGEERNRGNFPPRFSGRQFPNYSSELNVNALELEDSALYLCASSLGGADTDTQYFGPGTRLTVL.

This clone was recorded at least ten times. The V and J genes are TRBV6-5 and TRBJ2-2, with D perhaps TRBD2 (6 bases). The CDR3 has 15 residues. CDR1 is MNHEY, CDR2 SVGAGI, per germline. V lost 6 bases, J lost 0 bases, and 11 bases lay in between. Written as DNA, the CDR3 is TGTGCCAGCAGAATGGCTAGCGCGAACACCGGGGAGCTGTTTTTT. This encodes CASRMASANTGELFF.

The chain has TRBV10-3 and TRBJ2-5; 14 nucleotides line up with TRBD2. Matching the DNA end better, TRBJ2-7 makes the J call doubtful. Germline CDR1 reads ENHRY; CDR2 reads SYGVKD. CDR3 size: 15 residues. CDR3 DNA sequence: TGTGCCATCACGACTGGGACTAGCGGGGGCTACGAGCAGTACTTC. This encodes CAITTGTSGGYEQYF.

This clone was detected only a few times. The rearrangement links TRBV6-5 to TRBJ2-7; 7 nucleotides line up with TRBD1. The CDR3 has 13 amino acids. From germline, CDR1 is MNHEY and CDR2 SVGAGI. J gave up 3 bases and V 7 bases, and 6 bases lay outside the gene matches. CDR3 amino acids: CASTMAGGYEQYF. The CDR3 DNA sequence: TGTGCCAGCACCATGGCAGGGGGCTACGAGCAGTACTTC.

V gene TRBV7-9 combines with J gene TRBJ2-2, with 10 bases aligning to TRBD1. Germline lookup yields CDR1 SEHNR and CDR2 FQNEAQ (reference sequence). The length of the CDR3 is 16 residues. V was pared by 5 bases and J by 4 bases, with 7 bases of the junction left unmatched. CDR3 DNA: TGTGCCAGCAGCCGTCCGGGACAGGGGACCACCGGGGAGCTGTTTTTT. Its translation: CASSRPGQGTTGELFF.

As to this clone: The sample contains more than one DNA sequence encoding this CDR3. This chain connects TRBV5-1 to TRBJ1-1; unclear D gene. The CDR3 runs to 13 residues. CDR1 is SGHRS and CDR2 is YFSETQ in the germline V gene. Trimming removed 1 base at V and 2 bases at J, with 6 bases between. As DNA, the CDR3 is TGCGCCAGCAGCTTGTACAGTAACACTGAAGCTTTCTTT. Residues: CASSLYSNTEAFF.

The CDR3 region has the DNA TGTGCCAGCAGCGCGACACTTGGAATTGCTGAAGCTTTCTTT. This gives the protein CASSATLGIAEAFF. The genes are TRBV5-4 and TRBJ1-1, with D unclear. Germline CDR1 and CDR2: SGHNT and YYREEE (reference sequence). The CDR3 covers 14 residues. V shed 4 bases and J shed 6 bases, with 16 bases lying between them.

This chain connects TRBV5-4 to TRBJ2-1; the match to TRBD2 covers 12 bases. The CDR3 runs 16 residues. Trimming cost V 4 bases and J 8 bases; bases outside gene matches: 10. Germline values: CDR1 SGHNT, CDR2 YYREEE (reference sequence). The DNA of the CDR3 is TGTGCCAGCAGCCAATCTAGCGGGAGGGAGAGGGATGAGCAGTTCTTC. Its translation is CASSQSSGRERDEQFF.

V and J are TRBV5-4 and TRBJ2-7; 9 bases agree with TRBD2. The germline V gene encodes CDR1 SGHNT and CDR2 YYREEE (reference sequence). Trimming cost V 4 bases and J 6 bases; bases outside gene matches: 17. The CDR3 is 17 residues long. The CDR3 DNA follows: TGTGCCAGCAGCGGGGAGCCCCTAGCGGGAATCGATCGCGAGCAGTACTTC. It codes for CASSGEPLAGIDREQYF.

This rearrangement joins TRBV10-2 to TRBJ1-5; possibly TRBD1 for D (6 bases). This CDR3 is built from 13 residues. Germline V CDR1 and CDR2: WSHSY, SAAADI. Trimming removed 7 bases from V and 3 bases from J, with 10 bases in between. The CDR3 spells CASTGQYNQPQHF. CDR3 nucleotide sequence: TGCGCCAGCACTGGACAGTACAATCAGCCCCAGCATTTT.

The rearrangement links TRBV7-9 to TRBJ2-7; D perhaps matches TRBD2 (7 bases). Germline loops: CDR1 SEHNR, CDR2 FQNEAQ (reference sequence). The V and J ends lost 2 bases and 6 bases respectively, with 11 bases between them. The CDR3 is 13 amino acids. CDR3 loop: CASSLLGGGEQYF. The CDR3 DNA reads TGTGCCAGCAGCTTACTGGGAGGGGGCGAGCAGTACTTC.

This clone was seen a single time. The J gene is TRBJ2-7, the V gene TRBV7-8; 8 bases agree with TRBD2. The germline V gene has CDR1 SGHVS and CDR2 FQNEAQ. The CDR3 is 14 amino acids. V was pared by 5 bases and J by 2 bases, with 5 bases of the junction left unmatched. Here the CDR3 reads CASSLLAAAYEQYF. In nucleotides, the CDR3 is TGTGCCAGCAGCCTACTAGCGGCAGCCTACGAGCAGTACTTC. The whole variable domain, remainder taken from reference TRBV7-8 and TRBJ2-7, is GAGVSQSPRYKVAKRGQDVALRCDPISGHVSLFWYQQALGQGPEFLTYFQNEAQLDKSGLPSDRFFAERPEGSVSTLKIQRTQQEDSAVYLCASSLLAAAYEQYFGPGTRLTVT.

The chain couples TRBV29-1 to TRBJ1-3; D is ambiguous. CDR3 length equals 14 residues. Trimming stripped 0 bases from V and 0 bases from J, with 6 bases between. In germline, CDR1 is SQVTM, CDR2 ANQGSEA. CDR3 loop: CSVEEGYSGNTIYF. CDR3 DNA: TGCAGCGTTGAAGAGGGATACTCTGGAAACACCATATATTTT.